Listed below are T cell receptor beta chains from one sample, sequenced in a study of beta chain features in type 1 diabetes. Here immunoSEQ multiplex PCR was the method, and the copy in TCRdb shows in-frame clones only, minus some. The data hold about 370,000 clones, with around 15% observed a single time. The specimen sequenced was naive CD4+ T cells from blood. Receptors were obtained from a woman between 18 and 29 years old in good health. CDR3s include the opening cysteine and the closing phenylalanine or tryptophan. Each record gives: D gene, clone size, J gene, V gene, CDR3 protein, CDR3 DNA. The D gene is left open where the match is weak. Clone size is given for some rows only: seen once, a few or many times, or a class if the clone is expanded.

>TRBD1|-|TRBJ2-1|TRBV2
CASSPNRGLYNEQFF
TGTGCCAGCAGTCCTAACAGGGGGCTCTACAATGAGCAGTTCTTC
>TRBD1|-|TRBJ2-6|TRBV5-1
CASSFFTGQLSGANVLTF
TGCGCCAGCAGCTTTTTCACGGGACAGCTGTCTGGGGCCAACGTCCTGACTTTC
>TRBD2|few|TRBJ2-5|TRBV7-2
CASSPLAGGPETQYF
TGTGCCAGCAGCCCGCTAGCGGGAGGGCCGGAGACCCAGTACTTC
>-|-|TRBJ2-3|TRBV9
CASSAPGILTDTQYF
TGTGCCAGCAGCGCCCCCGGGATACTCACAGATACGCAGTATTTT
>TRBD1|few|TRBJ1-5|TRBV6-6
CASSPGQGLQPQHF
TGTGCCAGCAGTCCGGGACAGGGATTGCAGCCCCAGCATTTT
>-|few|TRBJ1-2|TRBV10-3
CAISEANYGYTF
TGTGCCATCAGTGAAGCCAACTATGGCTACACCTTC
>-|few|TRBJ1-1|TRBV4-3
CASSQDEGVPTEAFF
TGCGCCAGCAGCCAAGATGAAGGGGTTCCCACTGAAGCTTTCTTT
>-|-|TRBJ1-1|TRBV7-3
CASSPGHANTEAFF
TGTGCCAGCAGCCCCGGTCATGCGAACACTGAAGCTTTCTTT
>-|-|TRBJ2-2|TRBV19
CASSIGGARNTGELFF
TGTGCCAGTAGTATTGGAGGGGCGAGGAACACCGGGGAGCTGTTTTTT
>TRBD1|few|TRBJ1-1|TRBV6-6
CASSRDRGGTEAFF
TGTGCCAGCAGCCGGGACAGGGGTGGGACTGAAGCTTTCTTT
>TRBD2|few|TRBJ2-2|TRBV29-1
CSALAGVNTGELFF
TGCAGCGCGCTAGCGGGAGTCAACACCGGGGAGCTGTTTTTT
>TRBD2|once|TRBJ2-7|TRBV11-1
CASSSESSGNSYEQYF
TGTGCCAGCAGCTCCGAGTCTAGCGGCAACTCCTACGAGCAGTACTTC
>-|-|TRBJ2-3|TRBV9
CASSVAGSSTDTQYF
TGTGCCAGCAGCGTAGCCGGTTCTAGCACAGATACGCAGTATTTT
>-|few|TRBJ1-5|TRBV28
CASSLLSNQPQHF
TGTGCCAGCAGTTTATTAAGCAATCAGCCCCAGCATTTT
>TRBD1|-|TRBJ1-3|TRBV27
CASRRQGGNTIYF
TGTGCCAGCAGAAGACAGGGTGGAAACACCATATATTTT
>-|-|TRBJ2-1|TRBV11-2
CASSLEGRQQFF
TGTGCCAGCAGCTTAGAGGGGCGGCAGCAGTTCTTC
>TRBD1|-|TRBJ2-3|TRBV5-1
CASSPRTGGDTQYF
TGCGCCAGCAGCCCGAGGACAGGGGGAGATACGCAGTATTTT
>-|-|TRBJ1-1|TRBV7-3
CASSLTGSLNTEAFF
TGTGCCAGCAGCTTAACGGGCAGCTTGAACACTGAAGCTTTCTTT
>TRBD1|few|TRBJ1-1|TRBV5-4
CASSGQGATEAFF
TGTGCCAGCAGCGGACAGGGGGCGACTGAAGCTTTCTTT
>TRBD2|few|TRBJ2-1|TRBV29-1
CSPGGGPQGQFF
TGCAGCCCCGGGGGGGGGCCCCAAGGGCAGTTCTTC
>-|few|TRBJ2-1|TRBV5-6
CASSLIGDEQFF
TGTGCCAGCAGCTTGATCGGGGATGAGCAGTTCTTC
>-|-|TRBJ2-5|TRBV4-2
CASSQDHAGREEETQYF
TGTGCCAGCAGCCAAGATCATGCAGGAAGGGAGGAGGAGACCCAGTACTTC
>-|few|TRBJ1-2|TRBV7-9
CASSVMEGGYTF
TGTGCCAGCAGCGTAATGGAGGGGGGCTACACCTTC
>TRBD2|-|TRBJ2-7|TRBV9
CASSMTSGYEQYF
TGTGCCAGCAGTATGACTAGCGGGTACGAGCAGTACTTC
>-|-|TRBJ2-1|TRBV28
CASSFQRTPYNEQFF
TGTGCCAGCAGTTTTCAGCGGACGCCTTACAATGAGCAGTTCTTC
>-|-|TRBJ1-5|TRBV28
CASSGRSRQPQHF
TGTGCCAGCAGTGGCAGGTCCCGGCAGCCCCAGCATTTT
>-|few|TRBJ2-3|TRBV7-9
CASSDRDTQYF
TGTGCCAGCAGCGATAGAGATACGCAGTATTTT
>-|-|TRBJ1-4|TRBV2
CASSEAAAPWNEKLFF
TGTGCCAGCAGTGAAGCGGCTGCTCCTTGGAATGAAAAACTGTTTTTT
>-|-|TRBJ2-1|TRBV30
CAWSHGGNNEQFF
TGTGCCTGGAGCCATGGGGGGAACAATGAGCAGTTCTTC
>-|few|TRBJ2-7|TRBV4-1
CASSPRRASYEQYF
TGCGCCAGCAGCCCCCGCCGTGCTAGCTACGAGCAGTACTTC
>TRBD1|few|TRBJ2-5|TRBV4-2
CASSLTAQGKETQYF
TGTGCCAGCAGCCTTACTGCACAGGGGAAAGAGACCCAGTACTTC
>-|-|TRBJ1-2|TRBV28
CASSLTGGYGYTF
TGTGCCAGCAGTTTAACGGGAGGCTATGGCTACACCTTC
>-|-|TRBJ2-1|TRBV15
CATSRDAKGSLLEGEQFF
TGTGCCACCAGCAGAGATGCAAAGGGATCCCTATTAGAGGGTGAGCAGTTCTTC
>TRBD1|few|TRBJ1-2|TRBV10-3
CAISEPGGYGYTF
TGTGCCATCAGTGAACCAGGGGGCTATGGCTACACCTTC
>-|-|TRBJ2-7|TRBV25-1
CASSGNGGVSVGLQYF
TGTGCCAGCAGTGGTAACGGAGGTGTCTCGGTCGGGTTGCAGTACTTC
>TRBD1|-|TRBJ1-2|TRBV30
CAWATGGAGVGYGYTF
TGTGCCTGGGCGACAGGGGGCGCCGGGGTGGGCTATGGCTACACCTTC
>TRBD1|-|TRBJ2-7|TRBV5-1
CASSVDREAYEQYF
TGCGCCAGCAGCGTAGACAGGGAAGCCTACGAGCAGTACTTC
>TRBD1|-|TRBJ2-1|TRBV25-1
CAVLGQGREYNEQFF
TGTGCCGTCCTAGGACAGGGGAGGGAGTACAATGAGCAGTTCTTC
>-|-|TRBJ2-1|TRBV29-1
CSVEAGVSDEQFF
TGCAGCGTTGAAGCGGGAGTAAGCGATGAGCAGTTCTTC
>-|few|TRBJ2-7|TRBV25-1
CASRADSYEQYF
TGTGCCAGCAGGGCGGACTCCTACGAGCAGTACTTC
>TRBD1|few|TRBJ1-1|TRBV29-1
CSDRTGTNTEAFF
TGCAGCGATCGGACAGGAACTAACACTGAAGCTTTCTTT
>TRBD2|few|TRBJ2-7|TRBV18
CASSPPGLASGEQYF
TGTGCCAGCTCACCACCGGGACTAGCTTCAGGGGAGCAGTACTTC
>TRBD1|few|TRBJ2-1|TRBV28
CASSRSPGQGDNEQFF
TGTGCCAGCAGCCGTTCACCGGGACAGGGCGACAATGAGCAGTTCTTC
>TRBD2|few|TRBJ2-7|TRBV18
CASSPMGLAGYEQYF
TGTGCCAGCTCACCCATGGGACTAGCCGGGTACGAGCAGTACTTC
>-|-|TRBJ2-5|TRBV5-6
CASSLSNQETQYF
TGTGCCAGCAGCTTATCCAATCAAGAGACCCAGTACTTC
>TRBD1|-|TRBJ1-5|TRBV7-9
CASSSDRFYQPQHF
TGTGCCAGCAGCTCGGACAGGTTCTATCAGCCCCAGCATTTT
>-|few|TRBJ1-5|TRBV2
CASSLSSNQPQHF
TGTGCCAGCAGTCTCTCTAGCAATCAGCCCCAGCATTTT
>-|-|TRBJ1-5|TRBV29-1
CSGAAGSNQPQHF
TGCAGCGGGGCGGCAGGGAGCAATCAGCCCCAGCATTTT
>TRBD1|-|TRBJ1-2|TRBV7-9
CASSPGTGYGYTF
TGTGCCAGCAGCCCGGGGACAGGCTATGGCTACACCTTC
>TRBD2|-|TRBJ2-5|TRBV2
CASSTLAGGETQYF
TGTGCCAGCAGTACCTTAGCGGGAGGAGAGACCCAGTACTTC
>TRBD1|-|TRBJ1-1|TRBV11-2
CASSLGRGRGYTEAFF
TGTGCCAGCAGCCTAGGGAGGGGGCGCGGGTACACTGAAGCTTTCTTT
>TRBD2|few|TRBJ2-7|TRBV7-2
CASSPALRLANHEQYF
TGTGCCAGCAGCCCAGCGTTGAGACTAGCGAACCACGAGCAGTACTTC
>TRBD2|few|TRBJ2-1|TRBV7-7
CASSPSSGESYNEQFF
TGTGCCAGCAGCCCTTCTAGCGGAGAGTCCTACAATGAGCAGTTCTTC
>TRBD1|-|TRBJ1-2|TRBV2
CASSSGQGRAGYTF
TGTGCCAGCAGTTCTGGACAGGGCCGGGCAGGCTACACCTTC